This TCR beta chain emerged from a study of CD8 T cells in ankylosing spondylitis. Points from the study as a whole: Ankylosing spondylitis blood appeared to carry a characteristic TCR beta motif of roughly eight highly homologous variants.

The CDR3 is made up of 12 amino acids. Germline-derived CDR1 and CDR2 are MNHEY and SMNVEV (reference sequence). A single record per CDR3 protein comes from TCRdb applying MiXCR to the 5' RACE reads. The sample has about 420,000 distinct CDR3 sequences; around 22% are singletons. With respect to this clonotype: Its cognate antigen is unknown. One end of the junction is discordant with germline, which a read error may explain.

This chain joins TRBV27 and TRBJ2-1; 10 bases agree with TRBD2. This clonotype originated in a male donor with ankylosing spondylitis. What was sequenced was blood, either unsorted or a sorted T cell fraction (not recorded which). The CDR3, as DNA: TGTGCCAGCAGTTTCCCAACTAGCGGGACTCTTTTC. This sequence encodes CASSFPTSGTLF.